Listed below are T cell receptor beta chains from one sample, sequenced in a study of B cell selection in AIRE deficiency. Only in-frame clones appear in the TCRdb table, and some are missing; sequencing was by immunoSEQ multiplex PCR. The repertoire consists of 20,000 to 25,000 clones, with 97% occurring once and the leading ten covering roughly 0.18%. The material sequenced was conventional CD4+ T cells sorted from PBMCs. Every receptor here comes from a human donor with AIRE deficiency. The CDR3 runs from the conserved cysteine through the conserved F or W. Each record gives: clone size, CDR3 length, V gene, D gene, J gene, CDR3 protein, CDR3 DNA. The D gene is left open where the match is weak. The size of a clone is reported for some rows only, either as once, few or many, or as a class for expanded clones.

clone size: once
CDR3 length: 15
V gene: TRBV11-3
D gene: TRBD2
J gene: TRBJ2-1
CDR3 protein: CASSFSGRKDNEQFF
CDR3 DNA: TGTGCCAGCAGCTTTAGCGGGAGAAAGGACAATGAGCAGTTCTTC

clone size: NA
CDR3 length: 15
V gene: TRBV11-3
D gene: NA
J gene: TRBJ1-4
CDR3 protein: CASSLELRGFEKLFF
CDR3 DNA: TGTGCCAGCAGCTTAGAATTGAGGGGGTTTGAAAAACTGTTTTTT

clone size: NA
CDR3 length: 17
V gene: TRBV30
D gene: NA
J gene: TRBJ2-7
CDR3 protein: CAWSGLHYRPNSYEQYF
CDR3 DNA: TGTGCCTGGAGTGGCCTTCATTATAGACCAAACTCCTACGAGCAGTACTTC

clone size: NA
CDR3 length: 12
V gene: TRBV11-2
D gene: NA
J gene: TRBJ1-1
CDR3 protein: CASSLDRGTTFF
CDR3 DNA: TGTGCCAGCAGCTTAGATAGGGGGACGACTTTCTTT

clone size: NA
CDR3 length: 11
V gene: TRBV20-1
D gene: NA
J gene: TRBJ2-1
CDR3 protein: CSGRVYNEQFF
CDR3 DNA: TGCAGTGGAAGGGTTTACAATGAGCAGTTCTTC

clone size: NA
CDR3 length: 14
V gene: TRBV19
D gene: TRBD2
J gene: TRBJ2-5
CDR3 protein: CASSSLAGGETQYF
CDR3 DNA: TGTGCCAGTAGTTCACTAGCGGGAGGAGAGACCCAGTACTTC

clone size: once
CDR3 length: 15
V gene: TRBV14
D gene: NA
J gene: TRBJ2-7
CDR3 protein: CASSQVAGAGVLQYF
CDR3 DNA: TGTGCCAGCAGCCAAGTTGCGGGGGCAGGTGTCCTTCAGTACTTC

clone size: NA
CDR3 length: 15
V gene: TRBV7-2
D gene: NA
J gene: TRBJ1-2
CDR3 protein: CASTPPSGANYGYTF
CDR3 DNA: TGTGCCAGCACCCCCCCTTCAGGGGCTAACTATGGCTACACCTTC

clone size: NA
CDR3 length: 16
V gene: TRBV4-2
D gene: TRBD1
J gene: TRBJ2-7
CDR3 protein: CASSQIGEGQGYEQYF
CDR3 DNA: TGTGCCAGCAGCCAAATCGGGGAGGGACAGGGCTACGAGCAGTACTTC

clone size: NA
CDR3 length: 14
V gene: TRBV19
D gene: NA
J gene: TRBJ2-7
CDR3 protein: CASSRADGSYEQYF
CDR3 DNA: TGTGCCAGTAGTAGGGCAGACGGCTCCTACGAGCAGTACTTC

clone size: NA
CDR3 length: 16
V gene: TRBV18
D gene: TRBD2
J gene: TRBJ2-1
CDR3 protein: CASSPLGLAGGNEQFF
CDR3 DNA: TGTGCCAGCTCACCCCTGGGACTAGCGGGAGGTAATGAGCAGTTCTTC

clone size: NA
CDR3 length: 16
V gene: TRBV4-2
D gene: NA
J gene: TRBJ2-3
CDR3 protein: CASSLIERHSTDTQYF
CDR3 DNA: TGTGCCAGCAGCTTGATAGAGCGACATAGCACAGATACGCAGTATTTT

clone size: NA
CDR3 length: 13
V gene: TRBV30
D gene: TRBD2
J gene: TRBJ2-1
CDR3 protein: CAWRGGSYNEQFF
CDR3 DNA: TGTGCCTGGAGGGGCGGGAGCTACAATGAGCAGTTCTTC

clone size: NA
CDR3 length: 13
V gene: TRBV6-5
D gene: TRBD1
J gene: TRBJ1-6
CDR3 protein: CASRTGPNSPLHF
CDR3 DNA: TGTGCCAGCAGGACAGGGCCTAATTCACCCCTCCACTTT

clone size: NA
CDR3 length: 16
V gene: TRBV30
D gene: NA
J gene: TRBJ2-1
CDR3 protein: CAWTFFPAQAYNEQFF
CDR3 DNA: TGTGCCTGGACCTTTTTTCCTGCCCAGGCTTACAATGAGCAGTTCTTC

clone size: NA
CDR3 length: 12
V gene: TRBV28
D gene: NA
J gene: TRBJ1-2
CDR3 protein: CASSLGDYGYTF
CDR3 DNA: TGTGCCAGCAGTTTAGGAGACTATGGCTACACCTTC

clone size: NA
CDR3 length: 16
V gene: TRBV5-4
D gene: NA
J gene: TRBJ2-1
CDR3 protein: CASSLGPAQANNEQFF
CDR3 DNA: TGTGCCAGCAGCTTGGGGCCAGCCCAGGCCAACAATGAGCAGTTCTTC

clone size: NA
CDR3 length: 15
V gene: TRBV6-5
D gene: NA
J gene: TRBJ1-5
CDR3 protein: CASSATGQNNQPQHF
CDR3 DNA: TGTGCCAGCAGTGCGACAGGACAGAACAATCAGCCCCAGCATTTT

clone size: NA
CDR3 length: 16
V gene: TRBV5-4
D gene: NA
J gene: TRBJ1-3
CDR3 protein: CASSPRMGASGNTIYF
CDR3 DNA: TGTGCCAGCAGCCCTCGGATGGGGGCCTCTGGAAACACCATATATTTT

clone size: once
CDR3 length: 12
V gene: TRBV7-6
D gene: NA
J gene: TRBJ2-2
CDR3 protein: CASSSNTGELFF
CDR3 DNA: TGTGCCAGCAGCTCGAACACCGGGGAGCTGTTTTTT

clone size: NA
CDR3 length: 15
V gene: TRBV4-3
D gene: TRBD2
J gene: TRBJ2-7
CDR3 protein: CASSQDGLSGTEQYF
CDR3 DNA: TGCGCCAGCAGCCAAGACGGGTTGAGCGGGACCGAGCAGTACTTC

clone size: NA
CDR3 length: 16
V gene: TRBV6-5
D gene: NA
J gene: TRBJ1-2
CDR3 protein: CASSYSYRSTNYGYTF
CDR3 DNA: TGTGCCAGCAGTTACTCGTACAGATCAACTAACTATGGCTACACCTTC

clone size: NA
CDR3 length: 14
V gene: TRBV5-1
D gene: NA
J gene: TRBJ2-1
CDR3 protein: CASSVGGGQNEQFF
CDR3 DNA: TGCGCCAGCAGCGTGGGTGGGGGGCAGAATGAGCAGTTCTTC

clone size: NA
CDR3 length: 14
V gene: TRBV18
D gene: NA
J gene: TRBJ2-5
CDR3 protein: CASSYSGFQETQYF
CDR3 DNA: TGTGCCAGCTCATACTCAGGGTTCCAAGAGACCCAGTACTTC

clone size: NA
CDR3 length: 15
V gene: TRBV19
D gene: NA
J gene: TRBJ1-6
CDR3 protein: CASSIVHGNNSPLHF
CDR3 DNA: TGTGCCAGTAGTATTGTCCATGGAAATAATTCACCCCTCCACTTT

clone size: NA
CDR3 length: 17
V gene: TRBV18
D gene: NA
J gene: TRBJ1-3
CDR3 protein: CASSPYQTESSGNTIYF
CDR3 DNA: TGTGCCAGCTCTCCATACCAGACAGAAAGCTCTGGAAACACCATATATTTT

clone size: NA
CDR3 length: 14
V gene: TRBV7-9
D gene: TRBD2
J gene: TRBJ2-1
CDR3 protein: CASIRGLADNEQFF
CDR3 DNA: TGTGCCAGCATCAGGGGACTAGCGGACAATGAGCAGTTCTTC

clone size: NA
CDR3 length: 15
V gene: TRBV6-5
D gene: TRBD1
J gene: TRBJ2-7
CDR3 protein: CASSDRGRLSYEQYF
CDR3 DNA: TGTGCCAGCAGCGACAGGGGTAGGTTATCCTACGAGCAGTACTTC

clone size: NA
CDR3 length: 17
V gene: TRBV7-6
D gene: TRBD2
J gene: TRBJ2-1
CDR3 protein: CASSSTSGIGSYNEQFF
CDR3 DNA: TGTGCCAGCAGCTCTACGAGCGGGATTGGATCCTACAATGAGCAGTTCTTC

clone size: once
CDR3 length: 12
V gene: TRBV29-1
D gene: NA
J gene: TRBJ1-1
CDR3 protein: CSVGRLNTEAFF
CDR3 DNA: TGCAGCGTTGGCCGCTTGAACACTGAAGCTTTCTTT

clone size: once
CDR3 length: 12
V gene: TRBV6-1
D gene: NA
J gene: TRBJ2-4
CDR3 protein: CASSGDLNIQYF
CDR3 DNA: TGTGCCAGCAGTGGGGACCTTAACATTCAGTACTTC

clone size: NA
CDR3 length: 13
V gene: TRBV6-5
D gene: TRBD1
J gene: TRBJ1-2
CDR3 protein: CASSPGQGRGYTF
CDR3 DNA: TGTGCCAGCAGTCCCGGACAGGGCCGGGGCTACACCTTC

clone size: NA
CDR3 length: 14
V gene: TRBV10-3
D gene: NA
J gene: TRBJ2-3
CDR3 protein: CAISESQIADTQYF
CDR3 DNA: TGTGCCATCAGTGAGTCGCAGATCGCAGATACGCAGTATTTT

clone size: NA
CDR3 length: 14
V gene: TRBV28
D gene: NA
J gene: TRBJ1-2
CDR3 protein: CASINRLGLYGYTF
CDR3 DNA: TGTGCCAGCATTAACCGTTTGGGGCTCTATGGCTACACCTTC

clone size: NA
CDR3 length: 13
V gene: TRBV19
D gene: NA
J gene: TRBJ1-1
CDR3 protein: CASKTGWDTEAFF
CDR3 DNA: TGTGCCAGCAAGACAGGTTGGGACACTGAAGCTTTCTTT

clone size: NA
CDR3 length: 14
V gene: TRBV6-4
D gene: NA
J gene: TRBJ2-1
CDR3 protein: CASSDMPGGGEQFF
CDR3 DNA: TGTGCCAGCAGTGACATGCCAGGAGGAGGAGAGCAGTTCTTC

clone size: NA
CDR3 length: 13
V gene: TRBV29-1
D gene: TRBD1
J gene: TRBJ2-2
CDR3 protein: CSVARTGPGELFF
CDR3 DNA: TGCAGCGTTGCGAGGACAGGGCCCGGGGAGCTGTTTTTT

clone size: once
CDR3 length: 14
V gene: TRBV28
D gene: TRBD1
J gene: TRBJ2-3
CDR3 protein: CASIRDRLTDTQYF
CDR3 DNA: TGTGCCAGCATTCGGGACAGACTCACAGATACGCAGTATTTT

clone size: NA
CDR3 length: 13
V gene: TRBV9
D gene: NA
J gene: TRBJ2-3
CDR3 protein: CASSAPTRDTQYF
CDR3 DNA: TGTGCCAGCAGCGCTCCAACTCGGGATACGCAGTATTTT

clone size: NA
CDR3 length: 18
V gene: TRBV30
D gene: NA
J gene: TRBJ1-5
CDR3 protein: CAWSVKGVGSERNQPQHF
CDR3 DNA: TGTGCCTGGAGTGTAAAAGGTGTGGGATCAGAACGGAATCAGCCCCAGCATTTT

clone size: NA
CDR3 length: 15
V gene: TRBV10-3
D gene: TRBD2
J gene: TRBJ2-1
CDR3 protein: CAISVGAGGGNEQFF
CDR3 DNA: TGTGCCATCAGTGTAGGAGCGGGAGGGGGGAATGAGCAGTTCTTC

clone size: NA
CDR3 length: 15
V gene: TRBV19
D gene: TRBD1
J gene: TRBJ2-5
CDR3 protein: CASTPRDRGRETQYF
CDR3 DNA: TGTGCCAGTACCCCCCGGGACAGGGGGCGGGAGACCCAGTACTTC

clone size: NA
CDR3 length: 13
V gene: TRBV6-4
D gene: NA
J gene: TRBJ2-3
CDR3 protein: CASRKGFTDTQYF
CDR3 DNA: TGTGCCAGCAGGAAGGGATTCACAGATACGCAGTATTTT

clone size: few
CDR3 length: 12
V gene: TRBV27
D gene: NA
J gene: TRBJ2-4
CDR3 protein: CASSLRGDIQYF
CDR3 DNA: TGTGCCAGCAGTTTAAGGGGTGACATTCAGTACTTC

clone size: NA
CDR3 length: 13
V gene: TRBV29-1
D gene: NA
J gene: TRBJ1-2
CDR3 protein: CSVSRSDSGGYTF
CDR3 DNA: TGCAGCGTTTCTAGGTCGGACAGTGGCGGCTACACCTTC

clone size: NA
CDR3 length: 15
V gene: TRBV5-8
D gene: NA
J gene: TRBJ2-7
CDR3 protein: CASSGGTSRRWEQYF
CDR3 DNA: TGTGCCAGCAGCGGAGGGACTTCCAGACGCTGGGAGCAGTACTTC

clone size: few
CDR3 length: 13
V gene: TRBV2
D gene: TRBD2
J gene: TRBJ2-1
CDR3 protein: CASRWEGRDEQFF
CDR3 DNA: TGTGCCAGCAGGTGGGAGGGTAGGGATGAGCAGTTCTTC